This TCR beta chain was recovered during a study of cytomegalovirus exposure and HLA in healthy donors. About the study: Among the 398 donors who were genotyped, over 70% fell in the genetic ancestry cluster that is associated with self-reported Caucasian donors.

General study findings and limits: Under in vitro conditions, three CMV-associated chains were confirmed as specific for CMV antigens. TCR beta V- and J-gene trimming was later associated with a missense DCLRE1C variant.

13 Jbeta primers and 60 Vbeta primers were used for the PCR. Clones were sequenced by immunoSEQ multiplex PCR, and TCRdb holds only the in-frame ones, with some missing. The sample consists of around 140,000 clones, 75% to 80% of them appearing once. The CDR3 has 16 residues. The V and J ends lost 6 bases and 2 bases, in that order; junction bases with no gene match: 10. Per germline, CDR1 LGHNT and CDR2 FRNRAP. Concerning this clone itself: Its specificity is unknown.

The clonotype comes from a female donor in good health and CMV-seronegative. The source material was PBMCs. The rearrangement uses TRBV12-5 and TRBJ2-1; 7 bases are a match to TRBD1. CDR3 coding DNA: TGTGCTAGTGGCGACGACAGGGTGGGCCCCTACAATGAGCAGTTCTTC. Amino acid sequence: CASGDDRVGPYNEQFF.